The rows below give T cell receptor beta chains drawn from one sample of a study of blood T cell repertoires in COVID-19. Repertoires were generated with immunoSEQ multiplex PCR, while TCRdb's copy carries only in-frame clones and drops some. The data contain some 16,000 clones, about 90% of them singletons. Input material: peripheral blood. The source is a human donor in a cohort sampled during active COVID-19. The CDR3 runs from the conserved cysteine through the conserved F or W. A D gene is named only where the DNA matches it firmly. The size of a clone is reported for some rows only, either as once, few or many, or as a class for expanded clones.

D | size | J | V | DNA | CDR3
TRBD1 | . | TRBJ2-1 | TRBV29-1 | TGCAGCGTCCCGGGACAGGGTAACAATGAGCAGTTCTTC | CSVPGQGNNEQFF
. | . | TRBJ1-1 | TRBV5-4 | TGTGCCAGCAGCTTACAGGGTTTGGACACTGAAGCTTTCTTT | CASSLQGLDTEAFF
. | . | TRBJ1-1 | TRBV27 | TGTGCCAGCCTCTCTCAGGGGATGAACACTGAAGCTTTCTTT | CASLSQGMNTEAFF
. | . | TRBJ2-1 | TRBV3-1/TRBV3-2 | TGTGCCAGCAGCCACGGGGGGCGGCCCTACAATGAGCAGTTCTTC | CASSHGGRPYNEQFF
TRBD2 | . | TRBJ2-3 | TRBV5-1 | TGCGCCAGCAGCTTGTTGGCTAGCGGGGGGAACACAGATACGCAGTATTTT | CASSLLASGGNTDTQYF
TRBD2 | once | TRBJ2-1 | TRBV27 | TGTGCCAGCAGTCTGATGACTAGCGGGGGGGCTTTTGAGCAGTTCTTC | CASSLMTSGGAFEQFF
TRBD2 | . | TRBJ2-3 | TRBV7-8 | TGTGCCAGCAGCTTACCGCGTTTCAGCGGGGCCACAGATACGCAGTATTTT | CASSLPRFSGATDTQYF
. | . | TRBJ1-4 | TRBV14 | TGTGCCAGCAGCCAACTTGACAGAAAGGGGGAAAAACTGTTTTTT | CASSQLDRKGEKLFF
TRBD1 | . | TRBJ1-1 | TRBV11-2 | TGTGCCAGCAGCTCGAGAAATGACAGGGGAACCTATGGAGCTTTCTTT | CASSSRNDRGTYGAFF
TRBD1 | . | TRBJ2-5 | TRBV10-1 | TGCGCCAGCAGCCAAGGACAGGGAGAGACCCAGTACTTC | CASSQGQGETQYF
. | once | TRBJ1-4 | TRBV7-9 | TGTGCCAGCAGCTTTGGAGGTGGGACAATACTGTTTTTT | CASSFGGGTILFF
TRBD1 | . | TRBJ2-5 | TRBV28 | TGTGCCAGCAGTTCGGGACAGGGGGAAGAGACCCAGTACTTC | CASSSGQGEETQYF
. | . | TRBJ2-7 | TRBV7-2 | TGTGCCAGCAGCCCTACGAGAGAACAGGTCTACGAGCAGTACTTC | CASSPTREQVYEQYF
TRBD1 | . | TRBJ2-7 | TRBV10-1 | TGCGCCAGCAGTGAGGGACAGGGGATGTACGAGCAGTACTTC | CASSEGQGMYEQYF
. | few | TRBJ1-1 | TRBV19 | TGTGCCAGTAGTATCCGGGCGAGGGACACTGAAGCTTTCTTT | CASSIRARDTEAFF
TRBD1 | . | TRBJ1-6 | TRBV28 | TGTGCCAGCAGTTTATCAGGACAGGGGTGGTCACCCCTCCACTTT | CASSLSGQGWSPLHF
. | . | TRBJ2-4 | TRBV18 | TGTGCCAGCTCACCACCAGTCGCACTAGCCAAAAACATTCAGTACTTC | CASSPPVALAKNIQYF
. | . | TRBJ2-5 | TRBV2 | TGTGCCAGCAGTTTCACAGGGTGGAAGACCCAGTACTTC | CASSFTGWKTQYF
. | . | TRBJ2-1 | TRBV19 | TGTGCCAGTAGTATAGATCTAGACGCACTACTCAATGAGCAGTTCTTC | CASSIDLDALLNEQFF
. | . | TRBJ2-5 | TRBV28 | TGTGCCAGCAGTTTTGGAGAACAAGAGACCCAGTACTTC | CASSFGEQETQYF
. | . | TRBJ2-7 | TRBV12-5 | TGTGCTAGTGGTTTGGACAGGGTCACCGAGCAGTACTTC | CASGLDRVTEQYF
TRBD1 | . | TRBJ1-5 | TRBV7-8 | TGTGCCAGCACCAACGGGGGGGGAGGGGGCCAGCCCCAGCATTTT | CASTNGGGGGQPQHF
TRBD1 | . | TRBJ2-3 | TRBV4-3 | TGCGCCAGCAGCCAAGAAGACAGGGGATTGAGCACAGATACGCAGTATTTT | CASSQEDRGLSTDTQYF
. | . | TRBJ2-7 | TRBV4-1 | TGCGCCAGCAGCCAAGACGGGTACTCCTACGAGCAGTACTTC | CASSQDGYSYEQYF
TRBD2 | . | TRBJ2-5 | TRBV9 | TGTGCCAGCAGCGCGATACTAGCGGGAGAGTCCTACCAAGAGACCCAGTACTTC | CASSAILAGESYQETQYF
TRBD1 | few | TRBJ2-7 | TRBV11-3 | TGTGCCAGCAGCTTAGGGAGACAGGGGTCGAACGAGCAGTACTTC | CASSLGRQGSNEQYF
TRBD2 | . | TRBJ2-3 | TRBV5-1 | TGCGCCAGCAGCTTGGAGGGACTAGGGGCAGATACGCAGTATTTT | CASSLEGLGADTQYF
TRBD1 | . | TRBJ1-2 | TRBV10-3 | TGTGCCATCAGCGAAAGGACAGGGGGCTCATACACCTTC | CAISERTGGSYTF
TRBD1 | few | TRBJ1-2 | TRBV7-9 | TGTGTCAGCAATACTCACGGGGACAGGGATGGCTACACCTTC | CVSNTHGDRDGYTF
TRBD2 | . | TRBJ2-3 | TRBV5-1 | TGCGCCAGCGGCACTAGCGGGGGACTGACAGATACGCAGTATTTT | CASGTSGGLTDTQYF
TRBD2 | . | TRBJ2-7 | TRBV5-1 | TGCGCCAGCAGCGCGTCGGGACTAGCGACCTACGAGCAGTACTTC | CASSASGLATYEQYF
TRBD1 | . | TRBJ1-2 | TRBV18 | TGTGCCAGCTCACCACCCGGGACAGATTATGGCTACACCTTC | CASSPPGTDYGYTF
. | . | TRBJ1-3 | TRBV15 | TGTGCCACCAGCAGAGAGGGGGCTGCTGGAAACACCATATATTTT | CATSREGAAGNTIYF
TRBD2 | . | TRBJ2-3 | TRBV4-2 | TGTGCCAGCAGCCAAGACGGGACTAATACGCAGTATTTT | CASSQDGTNTQYF
. | . | TRBJ2-7 | TRBV4-1 | TGCGCCAGCAGCCAGGCCCCACAGGGTTTTTCCTACGAGCAGTACTTC | CASSQAPQGFSYEQYF
TRBD1 | . | TRBJ2-5 | TRBV5-1 | TGCGCCAGCAGCTTGTGGCCAGGGGGACAAGAGACCCAGTACTTC | CASSLWPGGQETQYF
TRBD2 | once | TRBJ2-5 | TRBV3-1/TRBV3-2 | TGTGCCAGCAGCCTAGCGGGAGAGACCCAGTACTTC | CASSLAGETQYF
TRBD2 | . | TRBJ2-7 | TRBV7-2 | TGTGCCAGCAGCCCCTCCCTTAGTAGCGGGAGAAGAGGCGAGCAGTACTTC | CASSPSLSSGRRGEQYF
. | . | TRBJ1-1 | TRBV5-6 | TGTGCCAGCAGCGTGGGGGGCGGAAACACTGAAGCTTTCTTT | CASSVGGGNTEAFF
. | . | TRBJ1-6 | TRBV19 | TGTGCCAGTAGAGACAGGTACACGGCTAGTAATTCACCCCTCCACTTT | CASRDRYTASNSPLHF
. | . | TRBJ2-2 | TRBV6-6 | TGTGCCACCGAACCCGACATGACGAACACCGGGGAGCTGTTTTTT | CATEPDMTNTGELFF
. | . | TRBJ2-3 | TRBV27 | TGTGCCAGCAGTTTCAAAGACTACACAGATACGCAGTATTTT | CASSFKDYTDTQYF
TRBD1 | once | TRBJ1-3 | TRBV10-3 | TGTGCCATCAGCGGGACAGGGAGATCTGGAAACACCATATATTTT | CAISGTGRSGNTIYF
. | . | TRBJ2-3 | TRBV5-1 | TGCGCCAGCAGCTCCGTCCAGCCGGGAGGCACAGATACGCAGTATTTT | CASSSVQPGGTDTQYF
TRBD2 | . | TRBJ2-7 | TRBV5-4 | TGTGCCAGCATGGCGGGGGGTCGCTCCTACGAGCAGTACTTC | CASMAGGRSYEQYF
TRBD1 | . | TRBJ1-1 | TRBV5-1 | TGCGCCAGCAGCTTCGGGACAGTGAACACTGAAGCTTTCTTT | CASSFGTVNTEAFF
. | . | TRBJ1-1 | TRBV12-3/TRBV12-4 | TGTGCCAGCAGCCTAGTCCTGAACACTGAAGCTTTCTTT | CASSLVLNTEAFF
. | . | TRBJ1-1 | TRBV7-2 | TGTGCCAGCAGTTCTACTTTCATCACTCCGAACACTGAAGCTTTCTTT | CASSSTFITPNTEAFF
TRBD2 | . | TRBJ2-3 | TRBV29-1 | TGCAGCGTTGAATGGGAGGGAGGTCTCTCGTTAGATACGCAGTATTTT | CSVEWEGGLSLDTQYF
TRBD1 | . | TRBJ1-5 | TRBV5-1 | TGCGCCAGCAGCTTGGCAGGGGGTAATCAGCCCCAGCATTTT | CASSLAGGNQPQHF
. | . | TRBJ2-3 | TRBV4-2 | TGTGCCAGCAGCCACACTAACCAGTGGGGCGGAATGGATGACTCACGTACGCAGTATTTT | CASSHTNQWGGMDDSRTQYF
. | once | TRBJ2-3 | TRBV7-9 | TGTGCCAGCAGCTTACAACTTGCCCTCACAGATACGCAGTATTTT | CASSLQLALTDTQYF
. | . | TRBJ1-1 | TRBV11-2 | TGTGCCAGCAGCCAGAACAGAAACACTGAAGCTTTCTTT | CASSQNRNTEAFF